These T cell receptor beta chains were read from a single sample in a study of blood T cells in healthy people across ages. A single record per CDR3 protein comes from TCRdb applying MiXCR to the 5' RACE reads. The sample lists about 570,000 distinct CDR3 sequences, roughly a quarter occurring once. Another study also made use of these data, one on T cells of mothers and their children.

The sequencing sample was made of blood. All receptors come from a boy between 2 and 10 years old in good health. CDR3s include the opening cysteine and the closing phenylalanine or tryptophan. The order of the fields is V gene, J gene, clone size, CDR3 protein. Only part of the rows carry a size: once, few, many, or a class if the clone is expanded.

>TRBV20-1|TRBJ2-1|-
CSARDRGGYSHNEQFF
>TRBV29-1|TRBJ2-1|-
CSVEPTEAGNNEQFF
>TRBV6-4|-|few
CASRNHNEQFF
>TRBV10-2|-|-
CASSDYRGRSESPYEQYF
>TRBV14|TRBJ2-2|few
CASSRGWPFRRLQNTGELFF
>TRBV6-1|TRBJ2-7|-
CASRTGTGRSYEQYF
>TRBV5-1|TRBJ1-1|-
CASSRGRERTEAFF
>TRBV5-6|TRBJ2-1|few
CASSLFRRNEQFF
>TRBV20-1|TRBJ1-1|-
CSAPLGENTVAFF
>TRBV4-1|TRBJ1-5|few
CASSGQHNQPQHF
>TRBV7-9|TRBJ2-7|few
CASSFEGGPYEQYF
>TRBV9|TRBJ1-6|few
CASSAWTGYNSPLHF
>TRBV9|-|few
CASSVEGIYEQYF
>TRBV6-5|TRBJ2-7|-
CASSSSGTGVYEQYF
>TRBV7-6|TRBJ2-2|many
CASSGTGGSGELFF
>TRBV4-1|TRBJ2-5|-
CASSQGAGGKTQYF
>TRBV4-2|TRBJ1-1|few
CASSRDRRSNTEAFF
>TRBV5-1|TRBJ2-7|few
CASSPMTSGASYEQYF
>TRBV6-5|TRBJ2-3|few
CASSLTGTGTQYF
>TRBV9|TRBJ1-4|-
CASSPLGSLTTTNEKLFF
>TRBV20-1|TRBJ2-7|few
CSAIAAIPYEQYF
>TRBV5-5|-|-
CASSLLGLAGIKNEQFF
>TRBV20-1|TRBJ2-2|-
CSARAVGTGFAGELFF
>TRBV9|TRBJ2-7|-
CASSVEPGYEQYF
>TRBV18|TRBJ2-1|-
CASSFFGPEAPNEQFF
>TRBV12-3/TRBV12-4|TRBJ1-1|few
CASSLRLDTEAFF
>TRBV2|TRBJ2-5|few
CASSDVETQYF
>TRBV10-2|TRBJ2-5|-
CASSPVQGAGETQYF
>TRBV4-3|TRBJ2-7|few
CASSQDPSGYEQYF
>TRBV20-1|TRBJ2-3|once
CSASSDEDTQYF
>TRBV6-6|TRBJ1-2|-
CASSYSGAGSYGYTF